The 24 T cell receptor beta chains below come from one sample, sequenced in a study of CXCR3-negative and CXCR3-positive naive CD8 T cells. Points from the study as a whole: TRB CDR3s of CXCR3-positive naive cells were more hydrophobic than those of CXCR3-negative naive cells.

These receptors have no identified antigens. TRB cDNA was prepared as libraries by UMI-labeled 5' RACE. TCRdb reprocessed the 5' RACE reads and keeps a single row for each CDR3 protein, giving no DNA. This sample contains nearly 110,000 distinct CDR3 sequences. Sequencing was done on a sample of naive CXCR3+ CD8+ T cells from blood. As to subset: CD45RO-CCR7+CD27+CD95- naive CD8+ T cells expressing CXCR3 (TNR3+). The source of these receptors is a human donor in good health. Some clones in this sample may be carry-over from other donors' samples.

This chain connects TRBV12-3 or TRBV12-4 to TRBJ2-1; TCRdb outputs TRBD2, but without DNA this stays unchecked. This CDR3 contains 14 residues. The CDR3 loop reads CASRLPGLYNEQFF.

V gene TRBV7-9 combines with J gene TRBJ2-7; TCRdb reports TRBD2, a call that lacks DNA to check it against. Germline V gene sequence: CDR1 SEHNR, CDR2 FQNEAQ (reference sequence). The CDR3 spans 13 residues. The CDR3 loop reads CASGTSNSYEQYF.

V gene TRBV12-3 or TRBV12-4 combines with J gene TRBJ1-1; TCRdb returns TRBD1, unconfirmable since there is no DNA. The CDR3 extends over 13 amino acids. CDR3 sequence reads: CASSFGPGWEAFF.

The chain has TRBV7-9 and TRBJ2-7; without DNA, the TCRdb call of TRBD1 cannot be checked. The germline V gene has CDR1 SEHNR and CDR2 FQNEAQ (reference sequence). The CDR3 is 16 amino acids. CDR3 protein: CASSHVPGSGSYEQYF.

The chain joins TRBV25-1 to TRBJ2-7. The CDR3 runs to 11 residues. Germline V gene data show CDR1 as MGHDK and CDR2 as SYGVNS. The CDR3: CASSTLWEQYF.

This rearrangement joins TRBV14 to TRBJ2-5. CDR1 SGHDN and CDR2 FVKESK come from the germline V gene. This CDR3 is 13 amino acids long. The CDR3 is CASSWGHPETQYF.

According to its frequency, this clonotype is medium-sized. The chain is built from TRBV7-7 and TRBJ2-5; TCRdb designates TRBD1, a call that cannot be tested without DNA. CDR1 SSHAT and CDR2 FNYEAQ come from the germline V gene (reference sequence). The CDR3 spans 15 residues. This CDR3 is CASSLGPTGEETQYF.

This chain links TRBV7-8 with TRBJ2-1; TCRdb picks TRBD1, but there is no DNA to check that call. Germline V gives CDR1 SGHVS, CDR2 FQNEAQ. The CDR3 sequence is 15 residues long. The CDR3 here is CASSLGGRDYNEQFF. The full variable domain, with the rest looked up from reference TRBV7-8 and TRBJ2-1, is GAGVSQSPRYKVAKRGQDVALRCDPISGHVSLFWYQQALGQGPEFLTYFQNEAQLDKSGLPSDRFFAERPEGSVSTLKIQRTQQEDSAVYLCASSLGGRDYNEQFFGPGTRLTVL.

This chain connects TRBV6-5 to TRBJ1-1. Germline CDR1 reads MNHEY; CDR2 reads SVGAGI. The CDR3 is 14 residues long. The CDR3 region is CASSYSLGNTEAFF.

The rearrangement joins TRBV21-1 to TRBJ1-3. TRBV21-1 is marked as a pseudogene. The CDR3 is made up of 16 amino acids. The CDR3 spells CASSKETRTSGNTIYF.

The chain links TRBV27 to TRBJ2-7; TCRdb outputs TRBD1, but without DNA this stays unchecked. Germline values: CDR1 MNHEY, CDR2 SMNVEV (reference sequence). This CDR3 is 13 amino acids long. CDR3 residues: CASKLTGAYEQYF.

This rearrangement joins TRBV28 to TRBJ2-7; TCRdb's D gene call, TRBD1, goes unchecked for lack of DNA. The V gene's germline CDR1 is MDHEN and CDR2 SYDVKM. This CDR3 is built from 13 residues. This chain's CDR3 is CASSWGSGVEQYF.

The genes are TRBV7-3 and TRBJ2-1; TCRdb lists TRBD1, though no DNA is available to test this call. The germline V gene has CDR1 SGHTA and CDR2 FQGTGA. The CDR3 length is 16 residues. The CDR3 protein is CASSSGQGGVYNEQFF.

The chain is built from TRBV12-3 or TRBV12-4 and TRBJ1-1. The CDR3 is 14 amino acids. This CDR3 is CASRGGTANTEAFF.

The chain employs TRBV29-1 and TRBJ2-2; TCRdb picks TRBD2, but there is no DNA to check that call. The CDR3 covers 16 residues. Germline CDR1 is SQVTM and CDR2 is ANQGSEA. CDR3 loop: CSVSDPPGLNTGELFF.

The gene calls are TRBV28 and TRBJ2-1; the TCRdb call, TRBD1, lacks DNA for checking. The CDR3 is 17 residues long. Germline CDR1 is MDHEN and CDR2 is SYDVKM. The chain's CDR3 is CASSLFLSDRVSDEQFF.

CDR3 amino acids: CASSFRDSDYEQYF. V is TRBV7-9 and J is TRBJ2-7; TCRdb picks TRBD1, but there is no DNA to check that call. The CDR3 is 14 amino acids. CDR1 and CDR2 (germline): SEHNR, FQNEAQ (reference sequence).

This sequence joins TRBV28 and TRBJ1-2; TCRdb designates TRBD1, a call that cannot be tested without DNA. Germline V gives CDR1 MDHEN, CDR2 SYDVKM. The CDR3 consists of 17 residues. The CDR3 sequence: CASTSRDRGRENYGYTF.

CDR3 amino acids: CASTGQAYEQYF. The chain links TRBV25-1 to TRBJ2-7; lacking DNA, the TRBD1 call made by TCRdb goes unchecked. This CDR3 is 12 amino acids long. Germline CDR1 reads MGHDK; CDR2 reads SYGVNS.

The J gene is TRBJ1-3, the V gene TRBV11-1. The CDR3 runs 15 residues. The germline V gene encodes CDR1 SGHAT and CDR2 FQDESV (reference sequence). The CDR3 here is CASSQTTVSGNTIYF.

The rearrangement uses TRBV19 and TRBJ2-1; TCRdb's D call, TRBD2, is unchecked because there is no DNA. Looked up from germline, CDR1 is LNHDA and CDR2 is SQIVND (reference sequence). This CDR3 is built from 15 residues. The CDR3 is CASSPPAGGPNEQFF.

V is TRBV18 and J is TRBJ1-1; the TCRdb call, TRBD1, lacks DNA for checking. The CDR3 has 15 residues. CDR1 is KGHSH and CDR2 is LQKENI in the germline V gene. This CDR3 is CASSPETGGFTEAFF.

The chain carries TRBV7-2 and TRBJ1-2; the TCRdb D gene call, TRBD1, has no DNA to confirm it. Germline assignment: CDR1 SGHTA and CDR2 FQGNSA. This CDR3 has 17 amino acids. The CDR3 is CASSGGQGDYPNYGYTF.

The chain couples TRBV20-1 to TRBJ1-1; TCRdb selects TRBD1, and the lack of DNA leaves this call unchecked. This CDR3 has 14 residues. From germline, CDR1 is DFQATT and CDR2 SNEGSKA (reference sequence). This chain's CDR3 is CSARVQGLNTEAFF.